This T cell receptor beta chain is from a study of CD8 T cells in Susac syndrome. Germline V gene sequence: CDR1 MNHEY, CDR2 SMNVEV (reference sequence). The CDR3 is 12 amino acids. When the RNA was reverse transcribed, random hexamers were used with an input of about 0.5 to 1 ug. TCRdb re-derived calls from the immunoSEQ multiplex PCR reads in MiXCR, one entry per CDR3 protein. This table has about 200,000 distinct CDR3 sequences, approximately 95% appearing once. The TCR originated in a human donor in good health. The V gene is TRBV27, the J gene TRBJ1-2, with D hard to call. Input material: CD4+ T cells from PBMCs. This CDR3 reads CASRTERDGYTF. The CDR3 DNA follows: TGTGCAAGCCGGACGGAGAGGGATGGCTACACCTTC.